This TCR beta chain stems from a study of vaccination and CD4 T cells after COVID-19. Germline V gives CDR1 SSHAT, CDR2 FNYEAQ (reference sequence). The CDR3 extends over 21 amino acids. Treatment specified: approximately 9-day PBMC culture with coronavirus spike peptide pools or control peptides (ViraFEST assay). Samples of CD4+ T cells were obtained from the unexposed donor before the COVID-19 pandemic (2011-2018). About this clonotype itself: The antigen remains undetermined. One junction end disagrees with the germline gene, perhaps due to a read error.

The Oncomine TCR Beta short-read assay sequenced DNA from cultured CD4+ T cells. Cultures of CD4+ T cells served as the source for extracting genomic DNA. MiXCR was run by TCRdb on the PCR reads, yielding one entry per CDR3 protein. This table holds approximately 9,500 distinct CDR3 sequences, 35% found once. The sequenced sample was CD4+ T cells from blood, cultured in vitro. This rearrangement joins TRBV7-7 to TRBJ2-7; 11 bases agree with TRBD2. The receptor comes from a human donor in good health. The CDR3, as DNA: TGTGCTAGCAGCACAGGAATCTGGCCCCCGATGACTAGCGGGACACCCTACGAGCAGTACTTC. It translates to CASSTGIWPPMTSGTPYEQYF.